The source of this TCR beta chain is a study of shared clonotypes between healthy human individuals (dated by TCRdb to the early 2020s). Regarding the research as a whole: The cohort comprised two women and a few men aged 18 to 49 years. Per donor, three plates each were used for CD4 naive and CD4 memory, two for CD8 naive, and one for CD8 memory. To estimate repertoire size and how much clonotype sharing occurs between individuals, the study deeply sequenced the blood TCR repertoires of several healthy adults. To increase sequencing depth and limit assay-specific biases, different laboratories used diverse techniques to prepare libraries and sequence TCR repertoires. Leukapheresis yielded between about 0.85 and 10 billion PBMCs per donor. Broader findings and caveats from the paper: Approximately 5% of naive CD4, 3.5% of naive CD8, approximately 2% of memory CD4, and 0.4% of memory CD8 clonotypes were shared across a few donors. Pairwise subsampling led to the expectation that sequencing depth would affect the degree of clonotype sharing among donors. Clonotypes shared by all four sorted-subset donors showed higher generation probabilities than non-shared clonotypes. Incomplete sequencing was indicated by rarefaction of sorted-subset datasets, despite the large sequencing depth. Sampling was restricted to blood, and TCR repertoires in tissues likely differ from the TCR repertoires found in blood. The small number of donors limited the genetic and exposure-history diversity represented. Larger estimated clonotype richness was generally found for naive subsets than for memory subsets.

There are 16 amino acids in the CDR3, from cysteine to phenylalanine inclusive. The kept DNA is CDR3 alone, 48 bases in frame from the first base. Trimming takes 3 bases off V and 3 bases off J; junction bases not matched to a gene: 7. CDR1 and CDR2 (WSHSY, SAAADI) derive from the germline V gene. With regard to this clone: Its antigen is not yet known. No base-level quality is on record; no much larger clone is a single base apart.

Using the deep immunoSEQ assay, TCR CDR3 regions were amplified from genomic DNA by multiplex PCR. Extracted genomic DNA from each cell subset was distributed evenly across all wells of several immunoSEQ 96-well plates, and each plate was treated as a replicate. For sorted subsets, approximately 200 ng of genomic DNA, equivalent to 30,000 or so T cell genomes, went into each replicate PCR. Purified libraries were measured with a Qubit 3.0 fluorometer, size-checked on a Bioanalyzer 2100, and measured again with the KAPA Library Quantification kit. A separate single-read 150-cycle Illumina NextSeq 550 flow cell was used to sequence each immunoSEQ 96-well plate. On the study's bioinformatics: Because the immunoSEQ output held only junctional sequences and lacked quality scores, the filtering could not match the filtering applied to full-length reads. Sequences were annotated with PyIR, a Python wrapper for IgBLAST v1.9, and V/J genes and CDR3 were assigned using IMGT germline references. Reads were filtered out if the reads had weak V/J assignments (E-value above 1e-6), no CDR3, stop codons, out-of-frame junctions, or ambiguous translated residues. V3J clonotypes were defined as sequences sharing the same inferred V gene, J gene, and CDR3 amino acid sequence. To compute the percentage overlap between repertoires, the number of shared unique clonotypes was divided by the size of the smaller repertoire. Three approaches were used to assess repertoire richness: RTK rarefaction, the Chao1 estimator, and Recon v2.1 estimates of unobserved clonotypes. Generation probabilities for all TCRbeta clonotypes obtained by the gDNA method from a few donors were computed using OLGA. Here the immuneACCESS table is served through TCRdb, limited to in-frame sequences with V and J called. Missing clones are a known gap in these copies; in checked studies unresolved V genes cover under half, and the rest lacks a known reason. For V, J and clone size, that table is used; D and trimming come from the DNA. The sample table shows roughly 2.5 million clones, and approximately 94% are seen once. The ten largest clones capture roughly 0.13% of the sample.

Healthy HIV-negative adults with no recently reported acute infections or vaccinations were included as donors. Every donor was a Caucasian adult living in Nashville, Tennessee, USA. CD4+ T cells were enriched by magnetic negative selection, after which naive cells were positively selected on CD45RA and the negative fraction was taken as the memory subset. After blood collection by leukapheresis, PBMCs were isolated using Ficoll-Histopaque density gradient centrifugation and then cryopreserved in the vapor phase of liquid nitrogen. Purity and quantity of every magnetically sorted T cell population were checked by analytical flow cytometry. From each sorted fraction, genomic DNA was isolated and quantified by UV absorbance on a Nanodrop 2000c.

Input material: naive CD4+ T cells sorted from blood. This specimen's cell subset or site label, interpreted: CD45RA+ positively selected. The chain joins TRBV10-2 to TRBJ2-1; TRBD2 aligns with 8 central bases. This TCR derives from a young man in good health. The CDR3 protein: CASSDILAEIYNEQFF. Read as DNA, the sequence is TGCGCCAGCAGTGATATACTAGCGGAGATCTACAATGAGCAGTTCTTC.